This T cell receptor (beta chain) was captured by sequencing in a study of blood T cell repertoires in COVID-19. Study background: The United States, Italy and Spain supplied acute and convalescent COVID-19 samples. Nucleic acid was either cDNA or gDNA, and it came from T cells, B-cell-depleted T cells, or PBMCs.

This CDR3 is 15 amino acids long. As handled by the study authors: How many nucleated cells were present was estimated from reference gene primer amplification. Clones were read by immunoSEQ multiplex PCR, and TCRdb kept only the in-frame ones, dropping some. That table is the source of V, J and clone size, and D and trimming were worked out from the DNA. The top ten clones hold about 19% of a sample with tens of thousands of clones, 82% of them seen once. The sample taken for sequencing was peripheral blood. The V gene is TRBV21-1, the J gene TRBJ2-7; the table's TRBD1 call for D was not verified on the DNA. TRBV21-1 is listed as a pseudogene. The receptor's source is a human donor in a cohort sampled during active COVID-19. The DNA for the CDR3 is TGTGCCAGCAGCAATCTTCCCTGGCAGAACTACGAGCAGTACTTC. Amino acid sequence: CASSNLPWQNYEQYF.